Presented here are 3 T cell receptor beta chains from one specimen sequenced in a study of T-cell reconstitution after alpha-beta-depleted transplantation in children. TCRbeta library construction was performed incorporating unique molecular identifiers. TCRdb independently ran MiXCR on the PCR reads; one entry per CDR3 protein. The repertoire holds approximately 1,000,000 distinct CDR3 sequences, with less than 30% as singletons. The sequenced sample was PBMCs, mostly from graft donor cells, obtained 360 days after TCRalphabeta/CD19-depleted stem cell transplant. The receptors stem from a boy under two years old who had a stem cell transplant for SCID, so the T cells may come from the graft donor.

V gene TRBV6-2 or TRBV6-3 combines with J gene TRBJ2-7, with D perhaps TRBD1 or TRBD2 (6 bases each). This CDR3 contains 17 residues. Per germline, CDR1 MNHEY and CDR2 SVGEGT. Trimming shortened V by 0 bases and J by 2 bases, and 17 bases separated the two germline ends. The CDR3 protein is CASSYSRTGGPPYEQYF. The CDR3 DNA follows: TGTGCCAGCAGTTACTCGCGGACCGGGGGCCCCCCCTACGAGCAGTACTTC.

The table lists this clonotype with a count of one. The chain has TRBV6-1 and TRBJ1-6; D is unresolved. Germline CDR1 MNHNS, CDR2 SASEGT. The CDR3 extends over 14 amino acids. V gave up 5 bases and J gave up 9 bases, with 14 bases separating them. In DNA, the CDR3 is TGTGCCAGCAGTCCTCTTCAGTGGGTTTCACCCCTCCACTTT. It encodes CASSPLQWVSPLHF.

This clonotype was picked up many times. The rearrangement links TRBV6-5 to TRBJ2-3, with D hard to call. With 0 bases removed from V and 5 bases from J, the gap between germline ends came to 12 bases. Germline V CDR1 and CDR2: MNHEY, SVGAGI. The CDR3 covers 15 residues. CDR3 protein: CASSYSTGRGDTQYF. As DNA, the CDR3 is TGTGCCAGCAGTTACTCGACTGGCCGTGGAGATACGCAGTATTTT.